These 10 T cell receptor beta chains came from one sample sequenced in a study of blood T cells in healthy people across ages. Using a J-beta primer mix together with a sample-barcoded 5' primer, a second PCR was run for about 6 to 11 cycles. TCRdb itself ran the 5' RACE reads through MiXCR, one entry per CDR3 protein. Of about 690,000 distinct CDR3 sequences listed, around 43% were seen once; the top ten hold around 30%. Sample: blood. Receptors originate from a man aged 80 or over in good health.

This clonotype was seen only a few times. This rearrangement joins TRBV20-1 to TRBJ1-1; TRBD1 is a possible D gene (5 bases). The CDR3 spans 12 residues. Per the germline V gene, CDR1 is DFQATT and CDR2 is SNEGSKA (reference sequence). Trimming shortened V by 5 bases and J by 5 bases, and 12 bases separated the two germline ends. CDR3 sequence reads: CSAGGVGTEAFF. The CDR3 region has the DNA TGCAGTGCTGGAGGGGTGGGGACTGAAGCTTTCTTT.

Many counts were recorded for this clonotype. V gene TRBV10-1 combines with J gene TRBJ1-1; 8 nucleotides align to TRBD1. Germline V CDR1 and CDR2: WNHNN, SYGVQD (reference sequence). The CDR3 consists of 12 residues. J lost 10 bases, V lost 5 bases, and 6 bases had no gene match. The CDR3 DNA is TGCGCCAGCAGTCCGGACAGGGTCAGAGCTTTCTTT. This sequence encodes CASSPDRVRAFF.

This chain joins TRBV19 and TRBJ1-2, with D possibly TRBD1 on 5 matching bases. Germline V gene data show CDR1 as LNHDA and CDR2 as SQIVND (reference sequence). V dropped 10 bases and J dropped 2 bases, with 17 bases sitting between them. The length of the CDR3 is 14 residues. CDR3 sequence reads: CATMGGAPNYGYTF. The CDR3, as DNA: TGTGCCACCATGGGCGGGGCACCCAACTATGGCTACACCTTC.

The chain uses TRBV7-9 and TRBJ2-3, with D hard to call. The CDR3 runs 14 residues. The germline V gene encodes CDR1 SEHNR and CDR2 FQNEAQ (reference sequence). V was shortened by 5 bases and J by 6 bases, with 15 bases between the two germline ends. This CDR3 reads CASSETLILDTQYF. The CDR3 DNA is TGTGCCAGCAGCGAGACCCTTATCCTGGATACGCAGTATTTT.

This clonotype was observed a single time. Since a much larger clone is just one base distant, this may be a read error. This rearrangement joins TRBV20-1 to TRBJ2-1; 11 positions agree with TRBD2. The J call may be faulty, since TRBJ2-7 better matches the DNA end. Per the germline V gene, CDR1 is DFQATT and CDR2 is SNEGSKA (reference sequence). The CDR3 is 13 residues long. The DNA for the CDR3 is TGCAGTGCCACTAGCGGGAGTTACAATGAGCAGTACTTC. It yields the protein CSATSGSYNEQYF.

This clonotype showed up just a few times. V usage is TRBV12-3 or TRBV12-4 and J usage is TRBJ2-7, with TRBD1 identical over 8 bases. The trim removed 6 bases at V and 2 bases at J, leaving 6 bases unmatched. The CDR3 covers 14 residues. CDR3 residues: CASRNGQGTYEQYF. DNA of the CDR3: TGTGCCAGCAGAAATGGACAGGGTACCTACGAGCAGTACTTC.

The J gene is TRBJ2-7, the V gene TRBV28, with unresolved D. Germline V gene lookup returns CDR1 MDHEN and CDR2 SYDVKM. The CDR3 consists of 14 residues. Trimming left V 6 bases short and J 1 base short, with 13 bases between. CDR3 amino acids: CASSIPTLSYEQYF. DNA of the CDR3: TGTGCCAGCAGCATTCCGACACTTTCCTACGAGCAGTACTTC.

The rearrangement links TRBV20-1 to TRBJ2-3, with 8 bases lining up with TRBD2. With 4 bases clipped from V and 4 bases from J, the junction kept 7 bases outside the gene matches. CDR1 is DFQATT and CDR2 is SNEGSKA in the germline V gene (reference sequence). The CDR3 runs 14 residues. DNA for the CDR3: TGCAGTGCTACTCTAGCGGGTCGGTCAGATACGCAGTATTTT. Its translation is CSATLAGRSDTQYF.

This clonotype was seen a few times. CDR3 sequence reads: CASSTRSTSGLSSYEQYF. The CDR3 DNA is TGTGCCAGCAGCACCCGATCGACTAGCGGGCTTAGCTCCTACGAGCAGTACTTC. The chain carries TRBV7-2 and TRBJ2-7; TRBD2 agrees at 10 bases. CDR3 length equals 18 residues. V shed 5 bases and J 0 bases; nucleotides not matched to a gene: 13. The germline V gene has CDR1 SGHTA and CDR2 FQGNSA.

This clonotype was seen a few times. The rearrangement uses TRBV6-6 and TRBJ1-5, with D possibly matching TRBD1 (5 bases). Germline V gene lookup returns CDR1 MNHNY and CDR2 SVGAGI (reference sequence). CDR3 size: 14 residues. The ends were cut back, 5 bases at V and 7 bases at J, with 15 bases in the middle. For the CDR3, the DNA is TGTGCCAGCAGTACAGGACGGGAGGGGCAGCCCCAGCATTTT. Amino acid sequence: CASSTGREGQPQHF.